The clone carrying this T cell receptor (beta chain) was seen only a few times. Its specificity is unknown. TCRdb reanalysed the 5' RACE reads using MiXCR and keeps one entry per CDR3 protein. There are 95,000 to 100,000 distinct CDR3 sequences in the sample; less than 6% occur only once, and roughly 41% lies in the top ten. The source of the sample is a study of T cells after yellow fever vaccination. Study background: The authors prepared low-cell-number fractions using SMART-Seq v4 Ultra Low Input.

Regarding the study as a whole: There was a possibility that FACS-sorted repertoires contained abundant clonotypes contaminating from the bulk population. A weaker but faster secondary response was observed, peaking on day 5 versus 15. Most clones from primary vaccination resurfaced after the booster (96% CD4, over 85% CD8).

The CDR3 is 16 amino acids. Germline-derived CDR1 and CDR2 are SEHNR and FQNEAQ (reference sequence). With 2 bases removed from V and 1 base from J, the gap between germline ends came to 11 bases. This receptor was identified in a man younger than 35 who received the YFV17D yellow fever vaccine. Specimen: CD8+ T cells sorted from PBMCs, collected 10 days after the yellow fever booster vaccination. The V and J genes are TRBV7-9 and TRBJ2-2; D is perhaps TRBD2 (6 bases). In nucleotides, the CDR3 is TGTGCCAGCAGCTTACGCTCAGCGGGGAACACCGGGGAGCTGTTTTTT. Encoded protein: CASSLRSAGNTGELFF.